This TCR beta chain was documented in a study of blood T cell repertoires in COVID-19. Study background: Acute and convalescent COVID-19 samples came from the United States, Italy and Spain. T cells, B-cell-depleted T cells, or PBMCs supplied cDNA or gDNA.

Assay: immunoSEQ multiplex PCR; the TCRdb copy retains only in-frame clones and omits some. Of just over 90,000 clones in the sample, 60% to 85% are singletons; the top ten hold 6.5% to 9%. Germline values: CDR1 SGHNT, CDR2 YYREEE (reference sequence). V shed 4 bases and J 5 bases; nucleotides not matched to a gene: 4. This CDR3 is built from 16 residues. J is TRBJ2-2 and V is TRBV5-4, with 14 nucleotides matching TRBD2. Sequenced sample: peripheral blood. This sequence originates from a man between 65 and 85 years old with acute or convalescent COVID-19. CDR3 nucleotides: TGTGCCAGCAGCGTCGGGACTAGCGGGGGTACCGGGGAGCTGTTTTTT. Its translation: CASSVGTSGGTGELFF.